This TCR beta chain was identified during a study of regulatory T cells in long-lasting Graves disease. Study-wide results and caveats: More public clonotypes were shared by persistent patients (fewer than 3,000) than by new patients (approximately 1,000).

As for this clonotype: The antigen is undetermined.

Building the TCR beta libraries relied on iRepertoire HTBI primers, and CDR3 regions underwent Arm-PCR. TCRdb re-called the multiplex PCR reads with MiXCR, one entry per CDR3 protein. The sample lists under 500,000 distinct CDR3 sequences; around 21% were seen once. The time point denotes: persistent/refractory GD, antithyroid drugs over 5 years with positive TRAb. PBMC-derived RNA was used for the TCR library. The CDR3 is 16 residues long. The germline V gene encodes CDR1 SGDLS and CDR2 YYNGEE. After removal of 1 base from V and 2 bases from J, the junction contained 7 bases not matched to a gene. This clonotype originated in a female donor with Graves disease. The genes are TRBV9 and TRBJ2-7; 9 nucleotides align to TRBD2. The sequencing here drew on peripheral blood mononuclear cells (PBMCs), taken when the disease was refractory, from a patient treated with antithyroid drugs. In nucleotides, the CDR3 is TGTGCCAGCAGCGTACTAGCGGGACCCAGCCCCTACGAGCAGTACTTC. It specifies CASSVLAGPSPYEQYF.